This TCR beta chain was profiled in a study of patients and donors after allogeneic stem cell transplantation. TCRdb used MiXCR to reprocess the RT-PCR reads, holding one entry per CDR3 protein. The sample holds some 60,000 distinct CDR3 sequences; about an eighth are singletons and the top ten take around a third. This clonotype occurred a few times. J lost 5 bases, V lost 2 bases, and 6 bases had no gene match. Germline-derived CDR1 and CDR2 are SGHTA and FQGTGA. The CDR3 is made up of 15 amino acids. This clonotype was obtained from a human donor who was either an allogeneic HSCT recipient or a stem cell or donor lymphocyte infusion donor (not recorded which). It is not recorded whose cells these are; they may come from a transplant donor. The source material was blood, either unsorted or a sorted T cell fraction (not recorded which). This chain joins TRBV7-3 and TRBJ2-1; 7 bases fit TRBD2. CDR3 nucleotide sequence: TGTGCCAGCAGCTTAGTGCTAGCGGAGAACAATGAGCAGTTCTTC. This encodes CASSLVLAENNEQFF.